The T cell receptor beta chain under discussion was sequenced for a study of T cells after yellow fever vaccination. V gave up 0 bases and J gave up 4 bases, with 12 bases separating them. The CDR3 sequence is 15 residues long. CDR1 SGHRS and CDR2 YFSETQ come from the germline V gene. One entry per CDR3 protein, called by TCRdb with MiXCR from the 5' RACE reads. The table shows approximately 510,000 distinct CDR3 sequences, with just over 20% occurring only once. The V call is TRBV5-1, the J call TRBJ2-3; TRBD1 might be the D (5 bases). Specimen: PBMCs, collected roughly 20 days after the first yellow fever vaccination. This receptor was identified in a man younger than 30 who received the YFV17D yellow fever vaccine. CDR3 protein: CASSLGVRAPDTQYF. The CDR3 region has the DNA TGCGCCAGCAGCTTGGGGGTCAGGGCCCCAGATACGCAGTATTTT.